This T cell receptor (beta chain) was retrieved from a study of CXCR3-negative and CXCR3-positive naive CD8 T cells. The CDR3 is 15 amino acids. Germline CDR1 MGHDK, CDR2 SYGVNS. In preparing the TRB cDNA libraries, 5' RACE with UMI labels was used. TCRdb reanalyzed the 5' RACE reads and collapses them to one entry per CDR3 protein, without DNA. The sample's table shows about 53,000 distinct CDR3 sequences. The chain uses TRBV25-1 and TRBJ1-1; as DNA is missing, the TRBD1 call by TCRdb cannot be tested. This receptor was taken from a human donor in good health. Some clones in this sample may be carry-over from other donors' samples. The sequencing sample was made of naive CXCR3- CD8+ T cells from blood. Subset given: CD45RO-CCR7+CD27+CD95- naive CD8+ T cells lacking CXCR3 (TNR3-). The CDR3 is CASSVIGGMNTEAFF.